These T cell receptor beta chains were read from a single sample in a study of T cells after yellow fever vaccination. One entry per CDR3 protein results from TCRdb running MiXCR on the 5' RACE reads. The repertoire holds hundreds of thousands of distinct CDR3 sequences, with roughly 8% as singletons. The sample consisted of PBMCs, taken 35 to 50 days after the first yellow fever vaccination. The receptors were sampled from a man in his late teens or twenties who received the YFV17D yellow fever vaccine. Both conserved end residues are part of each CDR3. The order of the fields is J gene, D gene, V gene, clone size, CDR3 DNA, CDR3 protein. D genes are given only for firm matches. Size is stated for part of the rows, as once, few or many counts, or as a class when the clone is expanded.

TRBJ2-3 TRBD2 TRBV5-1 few TGCGCCAGCAGCTTGGATCCGGGACTAGCGGGGACCCTCACAGATACGCAGTATTTT CASSLDPGLAGTLTDTQYF
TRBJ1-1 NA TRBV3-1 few TGTGCCAGCAGCCAAGACAGGGAAACTGAAGCTTTCTTT CASSQDRETEAFF
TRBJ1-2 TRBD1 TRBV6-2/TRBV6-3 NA TGTGCCAGCAGGACAGGGGGCTTATATGGCTACACCTTC CASRTGGLYGYTF
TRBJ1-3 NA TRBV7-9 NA TGTGCCAGCAGCTTCAGCTCGAGCTCTGGAAACACCATATATTTT CASSFSSSSGNTIYF
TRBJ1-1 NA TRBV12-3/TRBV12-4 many TGTGCCAGCAGTTTAGTGGGGTCTGAAGCTTTCTTT CASSLVGSEAFF
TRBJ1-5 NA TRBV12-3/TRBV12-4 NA TGTGCCAGCAGACCCGGGGCGAATCAGCCCCAGCATTTT CASRPGANQPQHF
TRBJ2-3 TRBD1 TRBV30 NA TGTGCCTGGAGTCAGGGGGTGACAGATACGCAGTATTTT CAWSQGVTDTQYF
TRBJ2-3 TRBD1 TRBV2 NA TGTGCCACCCTAATAAGGACAGGTGGAACAGATACGCAGTATTTT CATLIRTGGTDTQYF
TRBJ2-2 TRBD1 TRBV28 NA TGTGCCAGCAAGACAGGGAGAACCGGGGAGCTGTTTTTT CASKTGRTGELFF
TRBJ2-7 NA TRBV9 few TGTGCCAGCAGCGTAGGGGGCGGAGGGCCCTACGAGCAGTACTTC CASSVGGGGPYEQYF
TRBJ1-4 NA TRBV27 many TGTGCCAGCAGTTTGGGTGGGTTCGTTGAAAAACTGTTTTTT CASSLGGFVEKLFF
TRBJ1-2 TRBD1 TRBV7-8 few TGTGCCAGCAGCTCCCAAACAGGGGGCTCACGCTATGGCTACACCTTC CASSSQTGGSRYGYTF
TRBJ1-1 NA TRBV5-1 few TGCGCCAGCCGCGGGACACTGAACACTGAAGCTTTCTTT CASRGTLNTEAFF
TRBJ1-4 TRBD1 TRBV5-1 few TGCGCCAGCAGCGGGTGGACAGGGACGACTAATGAAAAACTGTTTTTT CASSGWTGTTNEKLFF
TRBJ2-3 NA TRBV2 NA TGTGCCAGCAGTCGGACTACCATTACAGATACGCAGTATTTT CASSRTTITDTQYF
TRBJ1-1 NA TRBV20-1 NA TGCAGTGCTAGAGATCGGATCCGAACGGTTACAGGTAACACTGAAGCTTTCTTT CSARDRIRTVTGNTEAFF